This is a list of T cell receptor beta chains from one sample in a study of control samples from healthy donors and cancer patients. Some clones are missing from TCRdb's copy, which holds only in-frame ones; the method was immunoSEQ multiplex PCR. The sample records 64,000 or so clones, roughly 90% being singletons. What was sequenced was PBMCs. The receptor source for this set is a man in his forties or fifties with colorectal cancer. Each CDR3 is given with its conserved first and last residue. D genes are given only for firm matches. For some rows the clone size is stated as once, few or many, or as a class when expanded; others skip it.

size	J	D	V	CDR3	DNA
once	TRBJ1-3	.	TRBV12-3/TRBV12-4	CASSFSSGNTIYF	TGTGCCAGCAGTTTTAGCTCTGGAAACACCATATATTTT
.	TRBJ1-5	.	TRBV5-6	CASSFRGYSNQPQHF	TGTGCCAGCAGCTTCAGGGGCTATAGCAATCAGCCCCAGCATTTT
.	TRBJ1-2	.	TRBV3-1/TRBV3-2	CASSQEGRYGYTF	TGTGCCAGCAGCCAAGAAGGAAGGTATGGCTACACCTTC
.	TRBJ1-3	.	TRBV5-1	CASSLGQTGNTIYF	TGCGCCAGCAGCTTGGGACAGACTGGAAACACCATATATTTT
.	TRBJ2-7	.	TRBV5-1	CASSLDVSGFYEQYF	TGCGCCAGCAGCTTGGACGTTTCAGGGTTCTACGAGCAGTACTTC
.	TRBJ2-4	TRBD2	TRBV12-5	CASGLVAGNKNIQYF	TGTGCTAGTGGTTTGGTAGCGGGGAACAAAAACATTCAGTACTTC
.	TRBJ1-1	.	TRBV19	CASSLQHLNTEAFF	TGTGCCAGTAGTCTCCAACATCTGAACACTGAAGCTTTCTTT
.	TRBJ1-5	.	TRBV4-2	CASSQDLTWGQPQHF	TGTGCCAGCAGCCAAGATTTGACTTGGGGTCAGCCCCAGCATTTT
.	TRBJ1-1	TRBD1	TRBV4-2	CASSQTWTGNTEAFF	TGTGCCAGCAGCCAAACATGGACAGGGAACACTGAAGCTTTCTTT
.	TRBJ2-1	TRBD1	TRBV7-2	CASSSRGQGTNEQFF	TGTGCCAGCAGCTCTAGGGGACAGGGCACCAATGAGCAGTTCTTC
.	TRBJ2-2	TRBD2	TRBV7-9	CASSPTRGGDNTGELFF	TGTGCCAGCAGCCCCACCCGCGGGGGGGACAACACCGGGGAGCTGTTTTTT
.	TRBJ1-2	.	TRBV19	CASSIGQSAFYGYTF	TGTGCCAGTAGTATCGGGCAGTCCGCGTTCTATGGCTACACCTTC
.	TRBJ2-5	TRBD2	TRBV9	CASSVGLAGEGTQYF	TGTGCCAGCAGCGTCGGACTAGCGGGGGAAGGGACCCAGTACTTC
once	TRBJ1-2	.	TRBV19	CASSSGRLYGYTF	TGTGCCAGTAGTTCCGGCAGACTCTATGGCTACACCTTC
once	TRBJ2-1	.	TRBV29-1	CSVEGFNRRTYNEQFF	TGCAGCGTTGAAGGTTTTAACAGGAGGACTTACAATGAGCAGTTCTTC
.	TRBJ2-5	.	TRBV5-1	CASSVRETQYF	TGCGCCAGCAGTGTGAGAGAGACCCAGTACTTC
.	TRBJ1-3	.	TRBV6-2/TRBV6-3	CASSYPGLGNTIYF	TGTGCCAGCAGTTACCCAGGGCTCGGAAACACCATATATTTT
.	TRBJ2-5	TRBD1	TRBV6-1	CASSKGTGDYQETQYF	TGTGCCAGCAGTAAAGGGACAGGGGACTACCAAGAGACCCAGTACTTC
.	TRBJ1-5	.	TRBV24-1	CATSAAGSGQPQHF	TGTGCCACCAGTGCGGCAGGGTCGGGTCAGCCCCAGCATTTT
.	TRBJ2-1	TRBD1	TRBV11-3	CASSLGPGGYEQFF	TGTGCCAGCAGCCTCGGGCCAGGGGGCTATGAGCAGTTCTTC
.	TRBJ1-1	.	TRBV5-1	CASSLQGQNTEAFF	TGCGCCAGCAGCTTACAGGGTCAGAACACTGAAGCTTTCTTT
.	TRBJ1-4	.	TRBV19	CASSIVGPTNEKLFF	TGTGCCAGTAGTATAGTCGGGCCAACTAATGAAAAACTGTTTTTT
once	TRBJ1-1	.	TRBV5-1	CASSFTGENTEAFF	TGCGCCAGCAGCTTCACGGGGGAGAACACTGAAGCTTTCTTT
.	TRBJ2-1	TRBD2	TRBV6-5	CAAGERSYNEQFF	TGTGCCGCGGGGGAAAGGTCCTACAATGAGCAGTTCTTC
.	TRBJ2-5	.	TRBV7-3	CASSSYDQETQYF	TGTGCCAGCAGCTCCTACGACCAAGAGACCCAGTACTTC
.	TRBJ1-2	.	TRBV7-9	CASSLVRTDPGYTF	TGTGCCAGCAGCTTAGTACGGACGGATCCTGGCTACACCTTC
once	TRBJ1-1	.	TRBV6-5	CASGSLPPNTEAFF	TGTGCCAGCGGCAGCTTGCCGCCGAACACTGAAGCTTTCTTT
.	TRBJ1-2	.	TRBV7-9	CASPPHTF	TGTGCCAGCCCCCCCCACACCTTC
.	TRBJ1-2	.	TRBV3-1/TRBV3-2	CASSQGILDYTF	TGTGCCAGCAGCCAAGGTATCCTAGACTACACCTTC
.	TRBJ2-3	.	TRBV11-3	CASSLEGTLGGDTQYF	TGTGCCAGCAGCTTAGAAGGGACTCTAGGGGGAGATACGCAGTATTTT
.	TRBJ1-4	.	TRBV6-4	CASSRVLGEKLFF	TGTGCCAGCAGCAGGGTCCTAGGTGAAAAACTGTTTTTT
.	TRBJ1-1	TRBD1	TRBV2	CASSEGQGNTEAFF	TGTGCCAGCAGTGAGGGACAGGGAAACACTGAAGCTTTCTTT
.	TRBJ1-2	.	TRBV7-2	CASSYTGGAYGYTF	TGTGCCAGCAGCTACACCGGGGGGGCCTATGGCTACACCTTC
.	TRBJ2-7	.	TRBV5-1	CASSGGGGGSYEQYF	TGCGCCAGCAGCGGGGGAGGGGGCGGCTCCTACGAGCAGTACTTC
.	TRBJ1-4	.	TRBV7-9	CASSPNLGGRGNEKLFF	TGTGCCAGCAGCCCAAACCTGGGAGGACGGGGAAATGAAAAACTGTTTTTT
.	TRBJ1-1	TRBD1	TRBV6-5	CASKKQGTNTEAFF	TGTGCCAGCAAAAAACAGGGGACGAACACTGAAGCTTTCTTT
.	TRBJ2-6	.	TRBV24-1	CATSDLWGARSSGANVLTF	TGTGCCACCAGTGATTTGTGGGGGGCCCGGAGCTCTGGGGCCAACGTCCTGACTTTC
.	TRBJ2-3	TRBD1	TRBV6-4	CASSEGQGTSTDTQYF	TGTGCCAGCAGTGAGGGACAGGGCACGAGCACAGATACGCAGTATTTT
.	TRBJ1-2	.	TRBV2	CASKREGGTVYGYTF	TGTGCCAGCAAAAGAGAGGGCGGGACCGTATATGGCTACACCTTC
.	TRBJ2-1	TRBD1	TRBV5-6	CASSIPGQGLEQQFF	TGTGCCAGCAGCATCCCGGGACAGGGGCTGGAACAGCAGTTCTTC
.	TRBJ2-4	TRBD1	TRBV4-1	CASSREGQALGGNIQYF	TGCGCCAGCAGCCGAGAGGGACAGGCCCTTGGGGGAAACATTCAGTACTTC